This passage covers 2 T cell receptor beta chains from one sample sequenced in a study of metastatic and nonmetastatic thyroid tumors. TCRdb re-called clones from the PCR reads using MiXCR. The data hold 30,000 to 35,000 clones, with 33% observed a single time. Thyroid surgery had not been preceded by any treatment in any patient. The sequenced material came from tumor tissue. These receptors were obtained from a female donor with papillary thyroid cancer or a benign thyroid nodule (not recorded which). Some clones in this sample may be carry-over from other donors' samples.

The V call is TRBV6-5, the J call TRBJ1-6; weak D call: TRBD1 (5 bases). Germline values: CDR1 MNHEY, CDR2 SVGAGI. CDR3 length: 15 residues. V lost 0 bases and J 6 bases, leaving 9 bases between the germline ends. CDR3 bases: TGTGCCAGCAGTTACTCCCGGGGCGGTAATTCACCCCTCCACTTT. Residues: CASSYSRGGNSPLHF.

This clone came up a few times. The J gene is TRBJ1-5, the V gene TRBV6-1; D is unclear. Germline V gene data show CDR1 as MNHNS and CDR2 as SASEGT. The germline V and J ends were trimmed by 0 bases and 6 bases, with 12 bases remaining between them. The CDR3 consists of 15 residues. This chain's CDR3 is CASSEALLGLQPQHF. DNA of the CDR3: TGTGCCAGCAGTGAAGCGCTTCTCGGGCTTCAGCCCCAGCATTTT.